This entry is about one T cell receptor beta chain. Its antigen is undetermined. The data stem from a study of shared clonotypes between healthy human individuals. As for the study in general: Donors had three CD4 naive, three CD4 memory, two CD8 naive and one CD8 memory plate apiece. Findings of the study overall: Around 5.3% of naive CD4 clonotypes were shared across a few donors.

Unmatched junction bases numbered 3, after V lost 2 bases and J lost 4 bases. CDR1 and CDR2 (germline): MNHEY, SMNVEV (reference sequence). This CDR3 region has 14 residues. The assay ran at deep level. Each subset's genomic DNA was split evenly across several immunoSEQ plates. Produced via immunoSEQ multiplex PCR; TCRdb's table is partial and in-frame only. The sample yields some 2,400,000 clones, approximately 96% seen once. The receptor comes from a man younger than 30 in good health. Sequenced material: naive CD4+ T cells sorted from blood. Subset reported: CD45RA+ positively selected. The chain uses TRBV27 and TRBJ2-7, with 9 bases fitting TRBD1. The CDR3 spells CASSLGDREYEQYF. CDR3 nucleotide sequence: TGTGCCAGCAGTTTAGGGGACAGGGAATACGAGCAGTACTTC.